This T cell receptor beta chain was sequenced in a study of blood T cell repertoires in COVID-19. V lost 4 bases to trimming and J lost 7 bases, with 15 bases between them. This CDR3 is 14 amino acids long. CDR1 is SGHNT, CDR2 YYREEE, per germline (reference sequence). This table comes from immunoSEQ multiplex PCR, and its TCRdb copy is limited to in-frame clones, with some not included. The data hold 45,000 or so clones, with around nine tenths observed a single time. The sequenced sample was peripheral blood. The TCR was taken from a man aged 40-55 years with COVID-19, enrolled during active disease. V and J are TRBV5-4 and TRBJ2-1, with unresolved D. The CDR3 DNA follows: TGTGCCAGCAGCCAACCCTATCCTCGGAATGAGCAGTTCTTC. As protein: CASSQPYPRNEQFF.